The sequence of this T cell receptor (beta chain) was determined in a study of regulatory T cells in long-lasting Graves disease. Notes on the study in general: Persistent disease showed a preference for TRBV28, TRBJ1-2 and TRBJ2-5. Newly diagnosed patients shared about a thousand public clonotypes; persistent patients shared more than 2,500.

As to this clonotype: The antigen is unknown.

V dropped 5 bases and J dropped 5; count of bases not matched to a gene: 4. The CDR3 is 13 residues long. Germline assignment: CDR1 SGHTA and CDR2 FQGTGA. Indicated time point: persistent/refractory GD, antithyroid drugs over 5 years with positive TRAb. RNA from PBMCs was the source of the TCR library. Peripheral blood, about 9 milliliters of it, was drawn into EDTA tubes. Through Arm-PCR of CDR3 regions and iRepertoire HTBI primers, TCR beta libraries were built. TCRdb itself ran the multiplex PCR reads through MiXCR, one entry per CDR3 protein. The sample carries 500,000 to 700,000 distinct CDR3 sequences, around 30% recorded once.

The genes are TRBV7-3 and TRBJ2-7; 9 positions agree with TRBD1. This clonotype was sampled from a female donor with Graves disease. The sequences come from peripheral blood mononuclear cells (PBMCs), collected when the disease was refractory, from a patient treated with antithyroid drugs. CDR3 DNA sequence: TGTGCCAGCAGCCGACAGGGGGGTGACGAGCAGTACTTC. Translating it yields CASSRQGGDEQYF.